A single TCR beta chain is shown here with its context. Its target is not known. TCRdb keeps only in-frame clones here, not all; method: immunoSEQ multiplex PCR. The sample lists 42,000 or so clones; about 90% were seen once. The sample is drawn from a study of T cells after posttransplantation cyclophosphamide. The germline V gene has CDR1 MGHRA and CDR2 YSYEKL. This CDR3 contains 16 residues. V lost 4 bases, J lost 4 bases, and 9 bases stayed unmatched. Cyclophosphamide on days +3 and +4 followed busulfan-fludarabine conditioning and a marrow graft. Study-wide results and caveats: After PTCy, TRB diversity resembled that of CNI/methotrexate controls. Later blood repertoires were often dominated by clones from the donor CD8+ memory compartment. Tissue-infiltrating T cells from skin or gut overlapped little with blood T cells.

This receptor was taken from a male patient aged 55 to 70 who received an allogeneic stem cell transplant from a related donor and was CMV-positive. Some T cells may have come from the graft donor. Source: PBMCs, taken roughly 59 days after allogeneic stem cell transplant with posttransplant cyclophosphamide. The rearrangement uses TRBV4-1 and TRBJ2-5, with 10 bases aligning to TRBD1. The CDR3 coding sequence is TGCGCCAGCAGCCTAGGACAGGGGGGCCGAGGAGAGACCCAGTACTTC. Protein sequence: CASSLGQGGRGETQYF.